The 25 T cell receptor beta chains in this list originate from one sample, sequenced in a study of glioma-infiltrating T cells. TCR alpha and beta CDR3 regions were amplified from RNA using iRepertoire nested multiplex PCR. TCRdb processed the multiplex PCR reads anew with MiXCR; each CDR3 protein has one entry. Of around 190,000 distinct CDR3 sequences listed, 43% are singletons. The sample taken for sequencing was glioma tissue, nonneoplastic brain tissue, or PBMCs (not recorded which). The origin of the receptors is a human donor with low-grade glioma or glioblastoma, undergoing nonglioma brain surgery, or in good health (not recorded which).

As regards this clonotype: At one boundary the junction diverges from the germline segment, which might be a read error. The rearrangement uses TRBV6-5 and TRBJ2-7; 7 bases line up with TRBD2. This CDR3 contains 16 residues. From germline, CDR1 is MNHEY and CDR2 SVGAGI. DNA of the CDR3: TGTGCCAGCAGTTACTCTAGGCTAGCGGTCTCCTGCGAGCAGAACTTC. Protein product: CASSYSRLAVSCEQNF.

Of note for this clonotype: A much bigger clone sits one base away, suggesting this may be a read error. This chain connects TRBV19 to TRBJ1-6, with unresolved D. Per germline, CDR1 LNHDA and CDR2 SQIVND (reference sequence). With 2 bases removed from V and 12 bases from J, the gap between germline ends came to 17 bases. This CDR3 is built from 15 residues. CDR3 residues: CASSIRREVDLPLHF. CDR3 coding DNA: TGTGCCAGTAGTATAAGGCGGGAAGTCGACTTACCCCTCCACTTT.

V and J are TRBV2 and TRBJ1-1, with D hard to call. This CDR3 region has 13 residues. Germline V CDR1 and CDR2: SNHLY, FYNNEI. Trimming removed 7 bases at V and 4 bases at J, with 13 bases between. CDR3 residues: CASNRRVATEAFF. The CDR3 DNA sequence: TGTGCCAGCAACCGTCGGGTTGCCACTGAAGCTTTCTTT. Combining the CDR3 with reference TRBV2 and TRBJ1-1 gives the whole variable domain EPEVTQTPSHQVTQMGQEVILRCVPISNHLYFYWYRQILGQKVEFLVSFYNNEISEKSEIFDDQFSVERPDGSNFTLKIRSTKLEDSAMYFCASNRRVATEAFFGQGTRLTVV.

This clonotype was seen only a few times. This chain links TRBV5-5 with TRBJ2-7; unclear D gene. Germline CDR1 is SGHKS and CDR2 is YYEKEE (reference sequence). The V end was cut by 2 bases, the J end by 0 bases, with 12 bases between. The CDR3 has 15 residues. The CDR3, as DNA: TGTGCCAGCAGCTTCTCCACTCAAACCTCCTACGAGCAGTACTTC. It specifies CASSFSTQTSYEQYF.

This sequence joins TRBV7-2 and TRBJ2-3; D perhaps matches TRBD2 (6 bases). Trimming removed 9 bases at V and 2 bases at J, with 12 bases between. CDR3 length equals 13 residues. Germline-derived CDR1 and CDR2 are SGHTA and FQGNSA. CDR3 residues: CARSRGDTDTQYF. CDR3 coding DNA: TGTGCCAGAAGCCGCGGGGACACAGATACGCAGTATTTT.

The chain joins TRBV5-1 to TRBJ1-1, with D possibly being TRBD1 (6 bases). Germline CDR1 and CDR2: SGHRS and YFSETQ. V was clipped by 3 bases and J by 1 base, with 13 bases between them. The CDR3 is made up of 15 amino acids. CDR3 DNA: TGCGCCAGCAGCTCGGTGGCAGGGGCGAACACTGAAGCTTTCTTT. The encoded protein is CASSSVAGANTEAFF. The full variable domain, in which reference TRBV5-1 and TRBJ1-1 provide the parts outside the CDR3, is KAGVTQTPRYLIKTRGQQVTLSCSPISGHRSVSWYQQTPGQGLQFLFEYFSETQRNKGNFPGRFSGRQFSNSRSEMNVSTLELGDSALYLCASSSVAGANTEAFFGQGTRLTVV.

This clonotype has a count of ten or more. V gene TRBV2 combines with J gene TRBJ1-2; possibly TRBD1 for D (5 bases). The germline gives CDR1 SNHLY, CDR2 FYNNEI. The CDR3 has 14 amino acids. The V end lost 1 base, the J end lost 2 bases, and 8 bases lay between the germline ends. For the CDR3, the DNA is TGTGCCAGCAGTGAAGGGACATGGAACTATGGCTACACCTTC. This translates into CASSEGTWNYGYTF.

Turning to this clonotype: Relative to the germline gene, one junction end is altered; a read error may explain this. V and J are TRBV6-2 or TRBV6-3 and TRBJ2-1; D not resolved. The germline V gene has CDR1 MNHEY and CDR2 SVGEGT. The CDR3 spans 11 residues. In nucleotides, the CDR3 is TGTGCCGGCAGAAGCTACAATGAGCAGTTCTTC. Encoded protein: CAGRSYNEQFF.

This clonotype was counted once. The chain combines TRBV12-3 or TRBV12-4 with TRBJ2-1; no clear D gene. Trimming left V 4 bases short and J 10 bases short, with 11 bases between. The length of the CDR3 is 12 residues. The CDR3 coding sequence is TGTGCCAGCAGTTCGGCCCGGTTCGAGCAGTTCTTC. Translation: CASSSARFEQFF.

This clonotype is a singleton in its sample. A much bigger clone sits one base away, suggesting this may be a read error. J is TRBJ2-1 and V is TRBV20-1; D is possibly TRBD1 (6 bases). This CDR3 spans 15 amino acids. Trimming removed 8 bases from V and 0 bases from J, with 17 bases in between. Looked up from germline, CDR1 is DFQATT and CDR2 is SNEGSKA (reference sequence). The CDR3 DNA follows: TGCAGTTCAGGGACATTGCAGAGCTCCTACAATGAGCAGTTCTTC. This codes for CSSGTLQSSYNEQFF.

With regard to this clonotype: The germline gene is not matched at one end of the junction; a read error may be the cause. This chain joins TRBV28 and TRBJ2-3, with 7 bases aligning to TRBD1. The CDR3 contains 14 residues. Germline V CDR1 and CDR2: MDHEN, SYDVKM. The CDR3 DNA is TGTGCCAGCAACATCGGGACAGTGGACCATACTCAGTATTTT. This gives the protein CASNIGTVDHTQYF.

Notes on this clonotype: It may be a read error: a sequence one base away is much more abundant. The chain is built from TRBV20-1 and TRBJ2-1; 10 nucleotides agree with TRBD2. Germline V lookup: CDR1 DFQATT, CDR2 SNEGSKA (reference sequence). CDR3 length: 15 residues. The CDR3 sequence: CSDRDFQREGGEQFF. CDR3 DNA sequence: TGCAGTGATAGAGATTTTCAGCGGGAGGGTGGTGAGCAGTTCTTC.

A word on this clonotype: This may stem from a read error, because a much larger clone lies one nucleotide away. V and J are TRBV20-1 and TRBJ2-7, with TRBD1 identical over 9 bases. V was clipped by 4 bases and J by 5 bases; unmatched bases: 6. Germline CDR1 is DFQATT and CDR2 is SNEGSKA (reference sequence). This CDR3 comprises 13 residues. The CDR3 DNA is TGCAGTGCTACCCGGGACAGGGATAACGAGCAGTACTTC. Translating gives CSATRDRDNEQYF.

Comments on this clonotype: This may come from a read error, since a much larger clone is one base off. The CDR3 carries no conserved terminal phenylalanine or tryptophan, so it likely arises from a read error. The chain is built from TRBV7-9 and TRBJ2-5; D unresolved. The V gene's germline CDR1 is SEHNR and CDR2 FQNEAQ (reference sequence). Between the trimmed V and J ends, which lost 2 bases and 5 bases, there was a span of 9 bases. The CDR3 is made up of 13 amino acids. CDR3 DNA sequence: TGTGCCAGCAGCTTAAGTTGGTTCGAGACCCAGTACTTA. Amino acids: CASSLSWFETQYL.

This clonotype turned up a few times. The chain recombines TRBV27 with TRBJ2-3; 12 bases fit TRBD2. The V segment lost 7 bases and the J segment 4 bases; nucleotides outside the gene matches: 3. Germline V gives CDR1 MNHEY, CDR2 SMNVEV (reference sequence). CDR3 length: 14 residues. This chain's CDR3 is CASTRLAGADTQYF. CDR3 in DNA: TGTGCCAGCACCCGACTAGCGGGAGCAGATACGCAGTATTTT.

The chain combines TRBV2 with TRBJ1-1; D is unresolved. Trimming removed 1 base from V and 7 bases from J, with 1 base in between. The CDR3 consists of 10 residues. Germline V gene sequence: CDR1 SNHLY, CDR2 FYNNEI. In DNA form, the CDR3 reads TGTGCCAGCAGTGAAGTTGAAGCTTTCTTT. It specifies CASSEVEAFF.

With respect to this clonotype: One junction end does not reproduce the germline sequence, and a read error may be involved. The V gene is TRBV19, the J gene TRBJ1-1, with D perhaps TRBD1 (5 bases). There are 14 residues in the CDR3. Germline lookup yields CDR1 LNHDA and CDR2 SQIVND (reference sequence). The CDR3 spells CASSIDRLNSEAFF. The CDR3 region has the DNA TGTGCCAGTAGTATCGACAGATTGAACAGTGAAGCTTTCTTT.

The V and J genes are TRBV24-1 and TRBJ2-1; 11 bases match TRBD1. V lost 3 bases to trimming and J lost 7 bases; unmatched junction nucleotides: 13. The CDR3 extends over 18 amino acids. Germline V lookup: CDR1 KGHDR, CDR2 SFDVKD. Here the CDR3 reads CATSDQSGQGVASNEQFF. CDR3 in DNA: TGTGCCACCAGTGATCAGTCGGGACAGGGGGTAGCGTCGAATGAGCAGTTCTTC.

For this clonotype: A much larger clone differs from this one at a single base, so this may be a read error. This chain connects TRBV28 to TRBJ2-2; a weak D match, TRBD1 (6 bases). V was cut by 11 bases and J by 0 bases, with 10 bases left in between. The CDR3 runs to 13 residues. Germline V gene data show CDR1 as MDHEN and CDR2 as SYDVKM. CDR3 DNA sequence: TGTGCCTTCGGACAGACGAACACCGGGGAGCTGTTTTTT. Its translation is CAFGQTNTGELFF.

The table lists this clonotype with many counts. The chain combines TRBV24-1 with TRBJ2-5; D is uncertain. Trimming shortened V by 5 bases and J by 5 bases, and 11 bases separated the two germline ends. Germline-derived CDR1 and CDR2 are KGHDR and SFDVKD. This CDR3 is 13 amino acids long. The CDR3 loop is CATSGSAAETQYF. As DNA, the CDR3 is TGTGCCACCAGTGGTTCTGCGGCCGAGACCCAGTACTTC.

The rearrangement joins TRBV5-5 to TRBJ1-3; D not certain. The CDR3 has 16 amino acids. V lost 4 bases and J lost 0, with 14 bases in between. CDR1 and CDR2 (germline): SGHKS, YYEKEE (reference sequence). In DNA, the CDR3 is TGTGCCAGCAGCCTAAGCTACGATTTCTCTGGAAACACCATATATTTT. Translated: CASSLSYDFSGNTIYF.

The chain links TRBV28 to TRBJ2-4; a weak D match, TRBD1 (6 bases). The V gene's germline CDR1 is MDHEN and CDR2 SYDVKM. The CDR3 covers 15 residues. V shed 3 bases and J shed 5 bases, with 14 bases lying between them. The CDR3 DNA follows: TGTGCCAGCAGTTTCCGCAGGGGTTCTCAAAACATTCAGTACTTC. As protein: CASSFRRGSQNIQYF.

This clonotype appeared many times. The chain couples TRBV20-1 to TRBJ2-3, with 14 positions matching TRBD2. This CDR3 region has 20 residues. The junction had 13 bases not matched to a gene; V was cut back by 0 bases and J by 2 bases. From germline, CDR1 is DFQATT and CDR2 SNEGSKA (reference sequence). The CDR3 loop reads CSARDLGLAGGPIFTDTQYF. For the CDR3, the DNA is TGCAGTGCTAGAGATCTTGGACTAGCGGGAGGCCCGATTTTCACAGATACGCAGTATTTT.

This clonotype has at least ten counts. The rearrangement joins TRBV28 to TRBJ2-3; D ambiguous. This CDR3 is 13 amino acids long. V was pared by 3 bases and J by 3 bases, with 7 bases between. CDR1 and CDR2 (germline): MDHEN, SYDVKM. The DNA of the CDR3 is TGTGCCAGCAGTTTGATGGCGACAGATACGCAGTATTTT. Protein: CASSLMATDTQYF.

The chain combines TRBV28 with TRBJ2-4, with D perhaps matching TRBD1 (6 bases). CDR3 length: 14 residues. Germline lookup yields CDR1 MDHEN and CDR2 SYDVKM. V shed 4 bases and J shed 10 bases, with 17 bases lying between them. CDR3 bases: TGTGCCAGCAGTTGGACAGTGACAGGCAATATTCAGTACTTC. It yields the protein CASSWTVTGNIQYF.